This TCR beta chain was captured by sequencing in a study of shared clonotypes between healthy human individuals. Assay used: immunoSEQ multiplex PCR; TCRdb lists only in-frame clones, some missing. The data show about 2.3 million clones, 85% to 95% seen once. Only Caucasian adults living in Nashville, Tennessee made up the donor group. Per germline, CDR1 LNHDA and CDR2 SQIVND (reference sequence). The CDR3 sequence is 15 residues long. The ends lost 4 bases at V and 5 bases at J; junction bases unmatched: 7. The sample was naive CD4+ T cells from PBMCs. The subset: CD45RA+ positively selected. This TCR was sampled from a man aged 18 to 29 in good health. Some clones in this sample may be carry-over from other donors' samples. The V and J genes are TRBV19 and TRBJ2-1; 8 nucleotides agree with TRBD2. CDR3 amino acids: CASSTQAGVNNEQFF. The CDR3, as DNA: TGTGCCAGTAGTACCCAAGCGGGAGTTAACAATGAGCAGTTCTTC.